The clone carrying this T cell receptor (beta chain) occurred a few times. The source of the sample is a study of CD8 T cells in Susac syndrome. RNA, at about 0.45 to 1 ug, was reverse transcribed with random hexamers. MiXCR, applied by TCRdb to the immunoSEQ multiplex PCR reads, yields one record per CDR3 protein. The table lists about 130,000 distinct CDR3 sequences, approximately 90% of them singletons, with around 0.24% in the top ten. Per the germline V gene, CDR1 is MDHEN and CDR2 is SYDVKM. CDR3 length: 13 residues. The V and J ends lost 3 bases and 5 bases respectively, with 7 bases between them.

This receptor was obtained from a human donor with multiple sclerosis. The chain joins TRBV28 to TRBJ2-2; D not resolved. Sequencing was done on a sample of CD8+ T cells from PBMCs. The DNA for the CDR3 is TGTGCCAGCAGTTTGGGGTCAACCGGGGAGCTGTTTTTT. As protein: CASSLGSTGELFF.